These T cell receptor beta chains were read from a single sample in a study of monozygotic twins with inflammatory bowel disease. TCRdb re-called the 5' RACE reads and shows each CDR3 protein once, DNA omitted. The sample spans about 110,000 distinct CDR3 sequences; the ten largest clones claim approximately 13%. Sequencing was carried out using blood. The receptors shown here come from a human donor with ulcerative colitis or Crohn's disease, or a healthy co-twin of an affected twin (not recorded which). CDR3s include the opening cysteine and the closing phenylalanine or tryptophan.

>TRBJ2-3|TRBV5-1
CASSLTGTAADTQYF
>TRBJ1-1|TRBV2
CASLQGLRIGITEAFF
>TRBJ2-1|TRBV29-1
CSAQLLARGNEQFF
>TRBJ1-1|TRBV19
CASLRNGGTEAFF
>TRBJ1-5|TRBV5-5
CASSFRTANQPQHF
>TRBJ2-5|TRBV9
CASSPSTQGETQYF
>TRBJ2-7|TRBV6-2/TRBV6-3
CASSKQGAKNEQYF
>TRBJ2-1|TRBV6-5
CASSYSILAIRSSYNEQFF
>TRBJ2-2|TRBV12-3/TRBV12-4
CASSETGTGDPNTGELFF
>TRBJ2-7|TRBV5-6
CASSFMGPSYEQYF
>TRBJ2-7|TRBV27
CASRTGTSYEQYF
>TRBJ2-1|TRBV10-3
CAISAGNEQFF
>TRBJ1-1|TRBV27
CASSQDRVRTEAFF
>TRBJ2-1|TRBV27
CASLAGNEQFF
>TRBJ2-7|TRBV10-3
CAISPGTGGYEQYF
>TRBJ2-1|TRBV2
CASIRTLGGEQFF